This T cell receptor beta chain stems from a study of shared clonotypes between healthy human individuals. A remark on this clone: Antigen specificity is unknown.

In germline, CDR1 is MNHEY, CDR2 SMNVEV (reference sequence). V lost 7 bases, J lost 0 bases, and 8 bases lay in between. The CDR3 extends over 13 amino acids. Assay used: immunoSEQ multiplex PCR; TCRdb lists only in-frame clones, some missing. The sample lists approximately 700,000 clones, 55% to 85% occurring once. General study results and limits: The generation probabilities recorded for non-shared clonotypes fell below those of clonotypes shared by all four donors. Richness estimates generally favored naive over memory subsets.

This sequence originates from a woman aged 25 to 39 in good health. The sequenced sample consisted of memory CD4+ T cells sorted from blood. Documented subset: CD45RA-negative fraction. The chain carries TRBV27 and TRBJ2-3, with D maybe TRBD2 (5 bases). The CDR3 DNA reads as TGTGCCAGCACCCTAGCTAGCACAGATACGCAGTATTTT. Translated, it gives CASTLASTDTQYF.